This T cell receptor (beta chain) was identified in a study of blood T cell repertoires in COVID-19. For the study at large: Specimens from acute and convalescent COVID-19 originated in the United States, Italy and Spain. From T cells, B-cell-depleted T cells, or PBMCs came the material, which was cDNA or gDNA.

In the source study's methods: Counts of nucleated cells, estimated from reference gene primer amplification, were obtained. TCRdb keeps only in-frame clones here, not all; method: immunoSEQ multiplex PCR. V and J calls and clone size are copied from that table; D and trimming were computed from the DNA. Of 150,000 to 180,000 clones detected, about 89% appear once; the ten largest clones hold about 0.57%. In germline, CDR1 is MGHDK, CDR2 SYGVNS. The CDR3 runs to 14 residues. The trim removed 3 bases at V and 0 bases at J, leaving 1 base unmatched. This clone occurred once. This chain joins TRBV25-1 and TRBJ2-7; 8 positions match TRBD2. This receptor was identified in a man aged 45-65 years with acute or convalescent COVID-19. Source material: peripheral blood. The CDR3 reads CASSEGTSSYEQYF. The CDR3 nucleotides read TGTGCCAGCAGTGAGGGGACTAGCTCCTACGAGCAGTACTTC.